This passage covers 19 T cell receptor beta chains from one sample sequenced in a study of T cells after yellow fever vaccination. TCRdb used MiXCR to reprocess the 5' RACE reads, holding one entry per CDR3 protein. The profile covers fewer than 500,000 distinct CDR3 sequences, with roughly 20% appearing a single time and 15% to 20% taken by the ten largest. The sample consisted of PBMCs, taken before the yellow fever booster vaccination. The receptors stem from a man between 18 and 35 years old who received the YFV17D yellow fever vaccine.

V is TRBV12-3 or TRBV12-4 and J is TRBJ2-7; D uncertain. This CDR3 comprises 12 residues. Trimming took 5 bases from V and 7 from J, leaving 12 bases between them. DNA of the CDR3: TGTGCCAGCAGTCTCCACGCCGGGGAGCAGTACGTC. Its protein product is CASSLHAGEQYV.

The CDR3 sequence is CATSRGGDNTEAFF. CDR3 bases: TGTGCCACCAGCAGAGGCGGGGATAACACTGAAGCTTTCTTT. The chain is built from TRBV15 and TRBJ1-1; D unresolved. The CDR3 is 14 amino acids. Trimming shortened V by 1 base and J by 2 bases, and 8 bases separated the two germline ends. CDR1 LNHNV and CDR2 YYDKDF come from the germline V gene (reference sequence).

The chain links TRBV5-4 to TRBJ2-3; D gene unclear. The CDR3 covers 14 residues. Germline V gene lookup returns CDR1 SGHNT and CDR2 YYREEE (reference sequence). Between the trimmed V and J ends, which lost 1 base and 4 bases, there was a span of 10 bases. CDR3: CASSLSSAPDTQYF. The CDR3 DNA follows: TGTGCCAGCAGCTTGAGCAGCGCCCCAGATACGCAGTATTTT.

The chain is built from TRBV10-1 and TRBJ2-3; D gene uncertain. The CDR3 extends over 15 amino acids. V lost 0 bases and J 6 bases, leaving 13 bases between the germline ends. CDR1 WNHNN and CDR2 SYGVQD come from the germline V gene (reference sequence). This CDR3 is CASSESVTPIDTQYF. The CDR3, as DNA: TGCGCCAGCAGTGAGTCGGTCACTCCAATCGATACGCAGTATTTT.

The chain is built from TRBV20-1 and TRBJ2-3; D gene unclear. With 3 bases removed from V and 3 bases from J, the gap between germline ends came to 13 bases. CDR1 and CDR2 (germline): DFQATT, SNEGSKA (reference sequence). This CDR3 has 14 amino acids. DNA for the CDR3: TGCAGTGCTAGGAAGGCAGGCCGAACAGATACGCAGTATTTT. The encoded protein is CSARKAGRTDTQYF.

This clonotype has just a few counts. J is TRBJ2-3 and V is TRBV7-8, with a weak D call TRBD2 (6 bases). Trimming removed 2 bases from V and 2 bases from J, with 11 bases in between. The CDR3 contains 15 residues. Germline assignment: CDR1 SGHVS and CDR2 FQNEAQ. In nucleotides, the CDR3 is TGTGCCAGCAGCTTAATGGGGGGTACCACAGATACGCAGTATTTT. Translation gives CASSLMGGTTDTQYF. Complete variable domain (other parts from reference TRBV7-8 and TRBJ2-3): GAGVSQSPRYKVAKRGQDVALRCDPISGHVSLFWYQQALGQGPEFLTYFQNEAQLDKSGLPSDRFFAERPEGSVSTLKIQRTQQEDSAVYLCASSLMGGTTDTQYFGPGTRLTVL.

This clonotype has at least ten counts. This rearrangement joins TRBV4-1 to TRBJ2-5; D possibly matches TRBD1 or TRBD2 (6 bases each). The CDR3 length is 15 residues. Germline CDR1 reads MGHRA; CDR2 reads YSYEKL. V was shortened by 4 bases and J by 3 bases, with 15 bases between the two germline ends. This CDR3 is CASSLQGTYKETQYF. The CDR3 region has the DNA TGCGCCAGCAGCCTCCAGGGGACTTACAAAGAGACCCAGTACTTC.

The gene calls are TRBV29-1 and TRBJ1-1; perhaps TRBD1 as D (6 bases). This CDR3 spans 11 amino acids. Germline V gene data show CDR1 as SQVTM and CDR2 as ANQGSEA. The DNA for the CDR3 is TGCAGTGGACAGATGAACACTGAAGCTTTCTTT. Encoded protein: CSGQMNTEAFF.

The chain recombines TRBV18 with TRBJ2-7; 8 bases line up with TRBD2. The germline CDR1 and CDR2 sequences are KGHSH and LQKENI. There are 15 residues in the CDR3. J was trimmed by 5 bases and V by 0 bases; bases with no gene match: 6. The CDR3 spells CASSPPLRGVNEQYF. The DNA of the CDR3 is TGTGCCAGCTCACCACCGCTGCGGGGGGTCAACGAGCAGTACTTC.

This clonotype came up a few times. The chain combines TRBV27 with TRBJ2-1; TRBD1 matches at 11 bases. The V and J ends lost 6 bases and 7 bases, in that order; junction bases with no gene match: 8. The length of the CDR3 is 15 residues. The V gene's germline CDR1 is MNHEY and CDR2 SMNVEV (reference sequence). The DNA for the CDR3 is TGTGCCAGCAGCTCCGGACAGGGGGCGCAGAATGAGCAGTTCTTC. This encodes CASSSGQGAQNEQFF.

The chain joins TRBV11-2 to TRBJ2-5; D is unclear. Trimming removed 1 base at V and 6 bases at J, with 3 bases between. CDR1 and CDR2 from the germline V gene are SGHAT and FQNNGV. This CDR3 contains 11 residues. In DNA, the CDR3 is TGTGCCAGCAGCTTAGGAAAGACCCAGTACTTC. Translation gives CASSLGKTQYF.

The chain recombines TRBV25-1 with TRBJ1-4; 7 nucleotides align to TRBD1. Germline V gene lookup returns CDR1 MGHDK and CDR2 SYGVNS. The CDR3 extends over 15 amino acids. V gave up 1 base and J gave up 7 bases; unmatched junction bases: 6. The CDR3 reads CASSEFKGAGEKLFF. CDR3 sequence (DNA): TGTGCCAGCAGTGAATTTAAGGGGGCGGGTGAAAAACTGTTTTTT.

This clonotype was detected only a few times. J is TRBJ2-3 and V is TRBV7-3; 13 bases match TRBD2. Germline-derived CDR1 and CDR2 are SGHTA and FQGTGA. V shed 2 bases and J 3 bases; nucleotides not matched to a gene: 5. There are 17 residues in the CDR3. The CDR3 region has the DNA TGTGCCAGCAGCTTAGAGACGACTAGCGGGGGGACAGATACGCAGTATTTT. This encodes CASSLETTSGGTDTQYF.

This rearrangement joins TRBV12-3 or TRBV12-4 to TRBJ2-5; D is possibly TRBD1 or TRBD2 (5 bases each). This CDR3 has 16 residues. Trimming left V 6 bases short and J 4 bases short, with 21 bases between. The CDR3 is CASSPRAGSSAETQYF. The CDR3 nucleotides are TGTGCCAGCAGCCCCAGGGCGGGTTCAAGCGCAGAGACCCAGTACTTC.

This clonotype has only a few counts. This chain links TRBV9 with TRBJ1-2; D may be TRBD1 (5 bases). Germline V CDR1 and CDR2: SGDLS, YYNGEE. The V and J ends lost 4 bases and 8 bases respectively, with 18 bases between them. CDR3 length: 14 amino acids. The CDR3 region has the DNA TGTGCCAGCAGCTCCCGGGGGTATGCGGGGGGCTACACCTTC. Amino acids: CASSSRGYAGGYTF.

The genes are TRBV9 and TRBJ2-3; D perhaps matches TRBD2 (5 bases). Germline assignment: CDR1 SGDLS and CDR2 YYNGEE. The CDR3 loop spans 15 amino acids. Trimming pared 4 bases from V and 0 bases from J, leaving 12 bases between. CDR3 region: CASSSTGGSTDTQYF. The CDR3 bases are TGTGCCAGCAGCTCCACGGGCGGGAGCACAGATACGCAGTATTTT.

The chain couples TRBV4-1 to TRBJ1-2, with TRBD1 matching 8 bases. The CDR3 is made up of 18 amino acids. The V gene's germline CDR1 is MGHRA and CDR2 YSYEKL. The trim removed 6 bases at V and 2 bases at J, leaving 17 bases unmatched. The CDR3 nucleotides are TGCGCCAGCAGTCAATTACTGCGGACAGGGTACAACAACTATGGCTACACCTTC. Its protein is CASSQLLRTGYNNYGYTF.

This clonotype has more than one count but fewer than ten. The chain recombines TRBV7-2 with TRBJ2-6; D unresolved. The CDR3 runs 13 residues. V was pared by 10 bases and J by 4 bases, with 11 bases between. Germline CDR1 reads SGHTA; CDR2 reads FQGNSA. The CDR3 nucleotides read TGTGCCACACGCCCTGGCGGGGCCAACGTCCTGACTTTC. This codes for CATRPGGANVLTF. Complete variable domain (other parts from reference TRBV7-2 and TRBJ2-6): GAGVSQSPSNKVTEKGKDVELRCDPISGHTALYWYRQSLGQGLEFLIYFQGNSAPDKSGLPSDRFSAERTGGSVSTLTIQRTQQEDSAVYLCATRPGGANVLTFGAGSRLTVL.

The rearrangement links TRBV27 to TRBJ2-3; D call uncertain. The germline CDR1 and CDR2 sequences are MNHEY and SMNVEV (reference sequence). V lost 5 bases and J 4 bases, leaving 10 bases between the germline ends. The CDR3 loop spans 13 amino acids. CDR3 amino acids: CASSPHAADTQYF. The CDR3 DNA reads as TGTGCCAGCAGTCCCCATGCAGCAGATACGCAGTATTTT.